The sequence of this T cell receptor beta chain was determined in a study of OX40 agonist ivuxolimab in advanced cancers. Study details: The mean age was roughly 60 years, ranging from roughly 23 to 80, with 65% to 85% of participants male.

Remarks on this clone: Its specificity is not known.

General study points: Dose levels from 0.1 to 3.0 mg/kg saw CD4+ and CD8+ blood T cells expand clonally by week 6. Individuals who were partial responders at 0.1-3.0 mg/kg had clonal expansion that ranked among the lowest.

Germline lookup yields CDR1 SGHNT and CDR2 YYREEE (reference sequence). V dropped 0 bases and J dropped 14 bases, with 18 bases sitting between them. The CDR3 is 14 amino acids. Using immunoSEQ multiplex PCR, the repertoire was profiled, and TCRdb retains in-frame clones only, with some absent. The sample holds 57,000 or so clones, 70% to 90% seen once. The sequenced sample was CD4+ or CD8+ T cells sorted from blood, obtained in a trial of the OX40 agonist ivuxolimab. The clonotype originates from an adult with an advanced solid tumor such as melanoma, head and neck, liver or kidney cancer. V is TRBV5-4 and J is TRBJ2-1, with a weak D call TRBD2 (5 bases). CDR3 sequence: CASSLARAGDFKFF. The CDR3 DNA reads TGTGCCAGCAGCTTGGCCCGGGCCGGGGATTTCAAGTTCTTC.